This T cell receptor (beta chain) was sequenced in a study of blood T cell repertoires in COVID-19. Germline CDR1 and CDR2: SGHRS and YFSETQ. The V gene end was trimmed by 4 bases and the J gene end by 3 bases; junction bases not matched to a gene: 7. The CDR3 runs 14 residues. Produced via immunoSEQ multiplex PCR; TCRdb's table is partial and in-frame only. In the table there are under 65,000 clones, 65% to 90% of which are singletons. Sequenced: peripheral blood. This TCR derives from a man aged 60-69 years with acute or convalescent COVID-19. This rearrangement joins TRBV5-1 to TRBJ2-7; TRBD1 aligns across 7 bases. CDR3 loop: CASSTAGTDYEQYF. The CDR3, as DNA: TGCGCCAGCAGCACGGCCGGGACAGACTACGAGCAGTACTTC.